The sequence of this TCR beta chain was determined in a study of shared clonotypes between healthy human individuals. Germline V gene data show CDR1 as LNHDA and CDR2 as SQIVND (reference sequence). This CDR3 comprises 14 residues. Trimming cost V 6 bases and J 5 bases, with 13 bases left between them. Whole-study results and caveats: A reduction in generation probabilities was seen for non-shared clonotypes relative to those shared by all four donors.

Data came from immunoSEQ multiplex PCR; TCRdb stores just in-frame clones and leaves some out. Of roughly 1,100,000 clones in the sample, 70% to 80% are singletons; the top ten hold nearly 1.5%. This clone was detected a few times. What it binds is unknown. This chain joins TRBV19 and TRBJ2-2; D is perhaps TRBD1 or TRBD2 (6 bases each). The sample comprised memory CD4+ T cells sorted from blood. As to subset: CD45RA-negative fraction. The sequence derives from a man aged 18 to 29 in good health. The CDR3 bases are TGTGCCAGTAGAAAAGGAGGGGGAACCGGGGAGCTGTTTTTT. Its protein product is CASRKGGGTGELFF.